The 13 T cell receptor beta chains below all came from one sample that was sequenced in a study of T-cell reconstitution after alpha-beta-depleted transplantation in children. Preparing the TCRbeta library involved the use of unique molecular identifiers. One entry per CDR3 protein results from TCRdb running MiXCR on the PCR reads. The repertoire holds 170,000 or so distinct CDR3 sequences, with about 6.8% as singletons. Sequenced material: PBMCs from the stem cell graft donor, taken from the stem cell graft. These receptors originate from a human donor who donated a stem cell graft to a child with Wiskott-Aldrich syndrome.

This clonotype showed up many times. The chain uses TRBV5-1 and TRBJ2-5, with a weak D call TRBD1 (6 bases). Trimming took off 4 bases at V and 5 bases at J, with 18 bases between the two ends. Germline CDR1 reads SGHRS; CDR2 reads YFSETQ. The CDR3 extends over 15 amino acids. CDR3 in DNA: TGCGCCAGCAGCGGAAACCCAGGCAGGGGCGAGACCCAGTACTTC. Translating gives CASSGNPGRGETQYF.

This clonotype was counted at least ten times. The V gene is TRBV4-2, the J gene TRBJ1-4, with TRBD1 identical over 8 bases. CDR3 length: 14 amino acids. The V gene end was trimmed by 2 bases and the J gene end by 11 bases; junction bases not matched to a gene: 7. Germline lookup yields CDR1 LGHNA and CDR2 YNFKEQ. This chain's CDR3 is CASSQLTGGRKLFF. CDR3 nucleotide sequence: TGTGCCAGCAGCCAACTAACAGGGGGGAGGAAACTGTTTTTT.

Points on this clonotype: Since a much larger clone is just one base distant, this may be a read error. This chain links TRBV12-3 or TRBV12-4 with TRBJ2-3; D might be TRBD2 (6 bases). CDR3 size: 19 residues. In DNA form, the CDR3 reads TGTGCCTGCAGTTTTAGCGGATATAGGTTCCGCTCGGGGACAGATACGCAGTATTTT. This sequence encodes CACSFSGYRFRSGTDTQYF.

This clonotype has ten or more counts. The chain combines TRBV20-1 with TRBJ1-2; D uncertain. CDR1 is DFQATT and CDR2 is SNEGSKA in the germline V gene (reference sequence). Trimming took off 6 bases at V and 6 bases at J, with 8 bases between the two ends. There are 10 residues in the CDR3. Written as DNA, the CDR3 is TGCAGTGCCGCCCCCCATGGCTACACCTTC. It codes for CSAAPHGYTF.

This clonotype has just a few counts. This sequence joins TRBV2 and TRBJ2-2; 8 positions agree with TRBD1. The CDR3 spans 14 residues. The V segment lost 6 bases and the J segment 3 bases; nucleotides outside the gene matches: 3. The V gene's germline CDR1 is SNHLY and CDR2 FYNNEI. CDR3 nucleotide sequence: TGTGCCAGCAGCGCGGGACAGGACACCGGGGAGCTGTTTTTT. Protein: CASSAGQDTGELFF.

This clonotype was seen ten or more times. The V and J genes are TRBV12-3 or TRBV12-4 and TRBJ2-2; tentatively, D is TRBD1 (6 bases). The V gene lost 6 bases and the J gene lost 7 bases, with 15 bases spanning the gap. There are 14 residues in the CDR3. Here the CDR3 reads CASRQPGVIGELFF. The CDR3 DNA sequence: TGTGCCAGCAGGCAACCAGGGGTTATCGGGGAGCTGTTTTTT.

This clonotype was seen ten or more times. The chain carries TRBV6-2 or TRBV6-3 and TRBJ1-1; 9 bases match TRBD1. Germline CDR1 is MNHEY and CDR2 is SVGEGT. This CDR3 region has 14 residues. Trimming removed 6 bases from V and 7 bases from J; junction bases left unmatched: 9. DNA of the CDR3: TGTGCCAGCAGACTCGGGACAGGGAAAGGTGAAGCTTTCTTT. Translating gives CASRLGTGKGEAFF.

This clonotype has at least ten counts. This sequence joins TRBV5-1 and TRBJ2-2, with TRBD1 as a possible D gene (5 bases). The CDR3 consists of 14 residues. Germline V CDR1 and CDR2: SGHRS, YFSETQ. V lost 1 base to trimming and J lost 6 bases, with 10 bases between them. The CDR3 is CASSLKGLSGELFF. CDR3 DNA sequence: TGCGCCAGCAGCTTGAAGGGGCTGTCCGGGGAGCTGTTTTTT.

This CDR3 reads CSVPGGRGTGELFF. The CDR3, as DNA: TGCAGCGTGCCCGGGGGGAGGGGTACCGGGGAGCTGTTTTTT. This chain uses TRBV29-1 with TRBJ2-2, with 7 bases that match TRBD2. CDR1 SQVTM and CDR2 ANQGSEA come from the germline V gene. The CDR3 covers 14 residues. V shed 6 bases and J 5 bases; nucleotides not matched to a gene: 9.

This clonotype has a count of ten or more. The rearrangement joins TRBV9 to TRBJ2-3, with TRBD2 matching 7 bases. The CDR3 has 15 residues. Germline lookup yields CDR1 SGDLS and CDR2 YYNGEE. J gave up 5 bases and V 0 bases, and 6 bases lay outside the gene matches. The CDR3 DNA sequence: TGTGCCAGCAGCGTAGATGCGGGAGCGGGAGATACGCAGTATTTT. Protein product: CASSVDAGAGDTQYF.

This clonotype came up many times. CDR3 DNA sequence: TGTGCCATCAGTGACCCCGGGCTAAGCTACGAGCAGTACTTC. Translation: CAISDPGLSYEQYF. This chain connects TRBV10-3 to TRBJ2-7; no reliable D call. Trimming left V 3 bases short and J 3 bases short, with 12 bases between. This CDR3 has 14 amino acids. Germline CDR1 reads ENHRY; CDR2 reads SYGVKD.

This clonotype was recorded many times. V usage is TRBV4-3 and J usage is TRBJ2-1; 10 bases match TRBD1. Germline trimming cut 1 base from V and 12 bases from J; bases unmatched to any gene: 6. Germline V gene data show CDR1 as LGHNA and CDR2 as YSLEER. The CDR3 length is 14 residues. This CDR3 reads CASSQAPGQGVQFF. The DNA of the CDR3 is TGCGCCAGCAGCCAAGCCCCTGGACAGGGGGTGCAGTTCTTC.

In this sample, this clonotype turned up many times. The V gene is TRBV20-1, the J gene TRBJ2-1; possibly TRBD1 for D (6 bases). V was cut by 7 bases and J by 3 bases, with 13 bases left in between. The length of the CDR3 is 13 residues. Germline V gene sequence: CDR1 DFQATT, CDR2 SNEGSKA (reference sequence). The CDR3 coding sequence is TGCAGTGGGTCGCTGGACAGCTACAATGAGCAGTTCTTC. Its translation is CSGSLDSYNEQFF.